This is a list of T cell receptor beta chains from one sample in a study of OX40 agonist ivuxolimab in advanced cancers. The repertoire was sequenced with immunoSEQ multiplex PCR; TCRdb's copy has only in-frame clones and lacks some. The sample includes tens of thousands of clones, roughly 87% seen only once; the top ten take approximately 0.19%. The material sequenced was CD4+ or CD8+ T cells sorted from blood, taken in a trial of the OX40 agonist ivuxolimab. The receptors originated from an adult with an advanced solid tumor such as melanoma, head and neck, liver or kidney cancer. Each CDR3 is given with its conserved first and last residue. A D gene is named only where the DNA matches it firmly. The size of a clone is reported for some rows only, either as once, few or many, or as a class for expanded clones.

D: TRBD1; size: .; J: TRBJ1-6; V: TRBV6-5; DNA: TGTGCCAGCAGTTTACTCGGACAGGGGGGTTCACCCCTCCACTTT; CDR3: CASSLLGQGGSPLHF
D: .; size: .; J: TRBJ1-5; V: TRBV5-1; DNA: TGCGCCAGCAGCTTAACTGGCAATCAGCCCCAGCATTTT; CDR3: CASSLTGNQPQHF
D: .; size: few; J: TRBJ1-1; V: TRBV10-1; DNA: TGCGCCAGCAGTGAGACCGCAGGGGTCACTGAAGCTTTCTTT; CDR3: CASSETAGVTEAFF
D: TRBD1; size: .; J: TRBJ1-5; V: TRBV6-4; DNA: TGTGCCAGCAGTGAAGGGGGCTGGGGTCAGCCCCAGCATTTT; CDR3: CASSEGGWGQPQHF
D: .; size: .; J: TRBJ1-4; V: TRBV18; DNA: TGTGCCAGCTCACCGAAGGCCAATGAAAAACTGTTTTTT; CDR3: CASSPKANEKLFF
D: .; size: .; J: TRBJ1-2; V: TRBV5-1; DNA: TGCGCCAGCAGCTTGGAGGGGGATGGCTACACCTTC; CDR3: CASSLEGDGYTF
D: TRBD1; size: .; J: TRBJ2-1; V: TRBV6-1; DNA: TGTGCCAGCAGCGTTGACAGGGGGAACGATGAGCAGTTCTTC; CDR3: CASSVDRGNDEQFF
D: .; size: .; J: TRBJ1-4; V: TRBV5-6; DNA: TGTGCCAGCAGCCTTAGAGGCGACGCAACTAATGAAAAACTGTTTTTT; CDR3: CASSLRGDATNEKLFF
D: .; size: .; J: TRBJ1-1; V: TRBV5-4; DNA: TGTGCCAGCAGCTTGGGACTCCTGAACACTGAAGCTTTCTTT; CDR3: CASSLGLLNTEAFF
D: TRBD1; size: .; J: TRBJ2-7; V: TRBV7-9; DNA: TGTGCCAGCGTCCCCGGACAGGGTTCCTACGAGCAGTACTTC; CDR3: CASVPGQGSYEQYF
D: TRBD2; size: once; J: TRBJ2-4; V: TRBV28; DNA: TGTGCCAGCAGTTTAGCGGGAGGACACACCGACATTCAGTACTTC; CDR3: CASSLAGGHTDIQYF
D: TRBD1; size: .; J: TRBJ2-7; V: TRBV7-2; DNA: TGTGCCAGCAGCTCTCCCCTGACAGGGGGGACCTACGAGCAGTACTTC; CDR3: CASSSPLTGGTYEQYF
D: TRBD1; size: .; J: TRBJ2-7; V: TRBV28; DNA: TGTGCCAGCTCAGGACAGGGGAATCTCGAGCAGTACTTC; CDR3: CASSGQGNLEQYF
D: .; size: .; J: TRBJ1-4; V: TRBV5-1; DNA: TGCGCCAGCAGCGGGCCTACGGGGTCAACTAATGAAAAACTGTTTTTT; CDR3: CASSGPTGSTNEKLFF
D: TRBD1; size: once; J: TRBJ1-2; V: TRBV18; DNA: TGTGCCAGCTCACCCTCGGGACAGGGCTATGGCTACACCTTC; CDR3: CASSPSGQGYGYTF
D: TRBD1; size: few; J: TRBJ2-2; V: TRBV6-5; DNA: TGTGCCAGCAGGCGACAGGGCCCGGCGGCGGGGGAGCTGTTTTTT; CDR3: CASRRQGPAAGELFF
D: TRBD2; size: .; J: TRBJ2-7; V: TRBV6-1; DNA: TGTGCCAGCAGTCGGCGGGAGGGCTCCTACGAGCAGTACTTC; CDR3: CASSRREGSYEQYF
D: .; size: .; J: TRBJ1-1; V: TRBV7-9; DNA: TGTGCCAGCAGCGGAACTGAAGCTTTCTTT; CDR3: CASSGTEAFF
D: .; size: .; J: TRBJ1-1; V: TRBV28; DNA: TGTGCCAGCAGTTCGGGCCCCACTGAAGCTTTCTTT; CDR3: CASSSGPTEAFF
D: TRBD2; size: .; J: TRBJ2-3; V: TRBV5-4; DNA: TGTGCCAGCAGCTCGTTAGCGGGAGGGACAGATACGCAGTATTTT; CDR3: CASSSLAGGTDTQYF
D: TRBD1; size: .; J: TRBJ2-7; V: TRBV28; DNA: TGTGCCAGCAGTTCATCCGGGACAGGTTCCTACGAGCAGTACTTC; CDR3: CASSSSGTGSYEQYF
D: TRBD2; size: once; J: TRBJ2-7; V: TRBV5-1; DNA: TGCGCCAGCAGCGCCGGAGGATGGACTAGCGGGAACTACGAGCAGTACTTC; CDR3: CASSAGGWTSGNYEQYF
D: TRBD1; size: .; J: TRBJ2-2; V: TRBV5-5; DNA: TGTGCCAGCAGCTTGGTGGGACAGCCGAACACCGGGGAGCTGTTTTTT; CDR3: CASSLVGQPNTGELFF
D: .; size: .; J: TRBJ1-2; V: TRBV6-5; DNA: TGTGCCAGCATGGGGTTTGGGGGCGGCTATGGCTACACCTTC; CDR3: CASMGFGGGYGYTF
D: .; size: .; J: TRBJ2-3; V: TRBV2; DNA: TGTGCCAGCAGTCCCGACAGTAGATCAAGCACAGATACGCAGTATTTT; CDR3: CASSPDSRSSTDTQYF
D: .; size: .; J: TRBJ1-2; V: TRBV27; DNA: TGTGCCAGCAGCATCTGGGTAGGTGACCATTTTAACTATGGCTACACCTTC; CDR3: CASSIWVGDHFNYGYTF
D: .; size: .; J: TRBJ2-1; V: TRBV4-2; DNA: TGTGCCAGCAGCCAAGCCGCGACTAGTCAGTACAATGAGCAGTTCTTC; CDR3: CASSQAATSQYNEQFF
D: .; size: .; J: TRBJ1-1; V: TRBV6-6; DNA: TGTGCCAGCAGTGTTACACCGAACACTGAAGCTTTCTTT; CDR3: CASSVTPNTEAFF
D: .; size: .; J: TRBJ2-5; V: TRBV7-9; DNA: TGTGCCAGCAGCTTAGGGGGCAGCCAAGAGACCCAGTACTTC; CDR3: CASSLGGSQETQYF
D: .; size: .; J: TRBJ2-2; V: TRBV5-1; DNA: TGCGCCAGCAGCCTCAACACCGGGGAGCTGTTTTTT; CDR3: CASSLNTGELFF
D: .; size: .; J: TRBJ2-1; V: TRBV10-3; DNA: TGTGCCATCAGGACCTTTTGGGGGAGTGACAATGAGCAGTTCTTC; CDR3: CAIRTFWGSDNEQFF
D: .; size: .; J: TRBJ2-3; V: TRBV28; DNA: TGTGCCAGCAGTTCCCCGACTAGAAACACAGATACGCAGTATTTT; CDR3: CASSSPTRNTDTQYF
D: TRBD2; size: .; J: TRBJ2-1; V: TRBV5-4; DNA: TGTGCCAGCACCAAACGGACTAGCGGGAGTATTGAGCAGTTCTTC; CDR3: CASTKRTSGSIEQFF
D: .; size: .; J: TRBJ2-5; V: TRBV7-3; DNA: TGTGCCAGCAGCAAAAATACAGGGTCACAAGAGACCCAGTACTTC; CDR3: CASSKNTGSQETQYF
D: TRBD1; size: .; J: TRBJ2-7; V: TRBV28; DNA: TGTGCCAGCAATACACCGGGACAGGGTAAATCCGAGCAGTACTTC; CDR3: CASNTPGQGKSEQYF
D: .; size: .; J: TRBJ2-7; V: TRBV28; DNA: TGTGCCAGCAGTTTAACAGGGACCTACGAGCAGTACTTC; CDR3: CASSLTGTYEQYF
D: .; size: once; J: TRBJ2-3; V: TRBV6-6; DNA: TGTGCCAGCAGCCACACAGATACGCAGTATTTT; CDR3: CASSHTDTQYF